This T cell receptor beta chain was captured in a study of T cell repertoires in aging, cancer and after chemotherapy. Across the study: Repeat sampling of healthy donors over several months to years showed clear clonal overlap. The whole study produced a dataset of some 9 million TCR reads. Study-wide points: Across the chemotherapy interval, each cancer cohort showed higher median generation probability, suggesting thymic rebound. Age-matched healthy donors had significantly more diverse, less clonal blood TCR repertoires than untreated cancer patients.

Concerning this clonotype: Its specificity is unknown.

The template was genomic DNA from peripheral blood, not RNA. A mixed TRB-A/B primer pool amplified rearranged TRB by multiplex touch-down PCR. TCRdb fed the multiplex PCR reads into MiXCR, producing one record per CDR3 protein. The sample holds 9,500 or so distinct CDR3 sequences, 30% to 35% seen once. Looked up from germline, CDR1 is DFQATT and CDR2 is SNEGSKA (reference sequence). V gave up 4 bases and J gave up 2 bases; unmatched junction bases: 7. This CDR3 contains 16 residues. The sequence came from a human donor in good health. The chain recombines TRBV20-1 with TRBJ2-2; 10 nucleotides align to TRBD2. Sequenced input: blood. As DNA, the CDR3 is TGCAGTGCTAAGTCAGCGGGAGGGTATAACACCGGGGAGCTGTTTTTT. Its protein product is CSAKSAGGYNTGELFF.